The 32 T cell receptor beta chains below were found in one sample sequenced in a study of vaccination effects on CD4 cells after COVID-19. Their specific antigens are unknown. In the ViraFEST assay, antigen-specific CD4+ clonotypes were identified by expansion after peptide-pool stimulation. Having been cultured for 10 days, the cells underwent CD4+ T cell isolation. Of the BNT162b2 and mRNA-1273 vaccines, participants received two doses of one or the other. Repertoires were generated with immunoSEQ multiplex PCR, while TCRdb's copy carries only in-frame clones and drops some. The profile covers 65,000 to 70,000 clones, with 76% appearing a single time and approximately 0.9% taken by the ten largest. Sequencing was performed on CD4+ T cells from PBMCs cultured with HCoV-OC43 spike peptides, taken after COVID-19 vaccination. The subset: HCoV-OC43 spike overlapping peptide pool stimulation. These receptors all come from a human donor who received a COVID-19 vaccine.

V and J are TRBV7-3 and TRBJ2-1; the match to TRBD1 covers 7 bases. CDR3 size: 15 residues. Germline assignment: CDR1 SGHTA and CDR2 FQGTGA. V was clipped by 5 bases and J by 3 bases; unmatched bases: 7. This chain's CDR3 is CASSATTGFYNEQFF. CDR3 nucleotides: TGTGCCAGCAGCGCAACGACAGGGTTCTACAATGAGCAGTTCTTC.

V and J are TRBV7-2 and TRBJ2-7; 8 bases are a match to TRBD2. CDR1 SGHTA and CDR2 FQGNSA come from the germline V gene. The CDR3 length is 18 residues. J gave up 6 bases and V 2 bases, and 18 bases lay outside the gene matches. The CDR3 DNA sequence: TGTGCCAGCAGCTTATCCCCCCTGGGCAGCGGGGGAAACCGCGAGCAGTACGTC. Amino acid sequence: CASSLSPLGSGGNREQYV.

There are a few counts of this clone. V usage is TRBV21-1 and J usage is TRBJ1-1; the table names TRBD1, a call not compared with the DNA. TRBV21-1 is a documented pseudogene. The CDR3 has 15 amino acids. The CDR3 spells CASSNGMASNTEAFF. The CDR3 DNA sequence: TGTGCCAGCAGCAATGGTATGGCTTCGAACACTGAAGCTTTCTTT.

This chain connects TRBV27 to TRBJ1-2; D gene uncertain. Germline V gene lookup returns CDR1 MNHEY and CDR2 SMNVEV (reference sequence). This CDR3 has 14 amino acids. V dropped 3 bases and J dropped 8 bases, with 16 bases sitting between them. This chain's CDR3 is CASSFLGELGGYTF. DNA for the CDR3: TGTGCCAGCAGTTTTCTCGGGGAATTGGGAGGCTACACCTTC.

The rearrangement joins TRBV6-6 to TRBJ2-5; the D gene is possibly TRBD2 (7 bases). With 2 bases removed from V and 4 bases from J, the gap between germline ends came to 11 bases. The CDR3 totals 14 residues. The germline CDR1 and CDR2 sequences are MNHNY and SVGAGI (reference sequence). The CDR3 DNA is TGTGCCAGCAGTTACGGGGGGGCGCTAGAGACCCAGTACTTC. Residues: CASSYGGALETQYF.

This chain joins TRBV6-2 or TRBV6-3 and TRBJ1-5; D ambiguous. The CDR3 covers 13 residues. Trimming took off 2 bases at V and 6 bases at J, with 8 bases between the two ends. Germline lookup yields CDR1 MNHEY and CDR2 SVGEGT. CDR3 in DNA: TGTGCCAGCAGTTACCCGGGGTCTCAGCCCCAGCATTTT. Protein product: CASSYPGSQPQHF.

V gene TRBV3-1 (or the pseudogene TRBV3-2) combines with J gene TRBJ2-1; 10 nucleotides agree with TRBD1. This CDR3 is 15 amino acids long. Looked up from germline, CDR1 is LGHDT and CDR2 is YNNKEL (reference sequence). Losses at the gene ends were 5 bases for V and 5 bases for J; bases not matched to a gene: 6. The CDR3 sequence is CASSIRDRGDNEQFF. CDR3 in DNA: TGTGCCAGCAGCATCCGGGACAGGGGCGACAATGAGCAGTTCTTC.

The gene calls are TRBV2 and TRBJ2-1; the D gene is possibly TRBD2 (6 bases). V lost 0 bases to trimming and J lost 6 bases, with 15 bases between them. In germline, CDR1 is SNHLY, CDR2 FYNNEI. The CDR3 runs 16 residues. DNA of the CDR3: TGTGCCAGCAGTGAAGCGCCGGCGGAGGGCCGCAATGAGCAGTTCTTC. Protein sequence: CASSEAPAEGRNEQFF.

The rearrangement links TRBV7-2 to TRBJ2-1; 14 bases map to TRBD2. There are 15 residues in the CDR3. Germline-derived CDR1 and CDR2 are SGHTA and FQGNSA. V was pared by 5 bases and J by 8 bases, with 5 bases of the junction left unmatched. In DNA form, the CDR3 reads TGTGCCAGCAGCCCGACTAGCGGGGGGGCGTATGAGCAGTTCTTC. This sequence encodes CASSPTSGGAYEQFF. The full variable domain, with the rest looked up from reference TRBV7-2 and TRBJ2-1, is GAGVSQSPSNKVTEKGKDVELRCDPISGHTALYWYRQSLGQGLEFLIYFQGNSAPDKSGLPSDRFSAERTGGSVSTLTIQRTQQEDSAVYLCASSPTSGGAYEQFFGPGTRLTVL.

This rearrangement joins TRBV5-1 to TRBJ1-2, with D perhaps matching TRBD1 (5 bases). This CDR3 has 12 amino acids. Trimming shortened V by 5 bases and J by 10 bases, and 15 bases separated the two germline ends. Germline V lookup: CDR1 SGHRS, CDR2 YFSETQ. CDR3 DNA sequence: TGCGCCAGCAGGACTACTACAGGATTCTACACCTTC. Amino acids: CASRTTTGFYTF.

The V gene is TRBV7-3, the J gene TRBJ2-3; 9 nucleotides align to TRBD2. Germline V gene lookup returns CDR1 SGHTA and CDR2 FQGTGA. V lost 7 bases, J lost 3 bases, and 14 bases stayed unmatched. The CDR3 length is 17 residues. Here the CDR3 DNA reads TGTGCCAGCATCCGGCTAGCGGGGATGTTCATTACAGATACGCAGTATTTT. Encoded protein: CASIRLAGMFITDTQYF.

This clone was detected a few times. The chain couples TRBV2 to TRBJ1-1, with D tentatively TRBD1 (6 bases). Germline-derived CDR1 and CDR2 are SNHLY and FYNNEI. CDR3 length: 13 amino acids. The V and J ends lost 6 bases and 5 bases respectively, with 13 bases between them. The CDR3 coding sequence is TGTGCCAGCAGGAGGGGGGGGCGGACTGAAGCTTTCTTT. This translates into CASRRGGRTEAFF.

The chain couples TRBV2 to TRBJ1-3; D is unresolved. The length of the CDR3 is 12 residues. Germline V gene data show CDR1 as SNHLY and CDR2 as FYNNEI. V was pared by 4 bases and J by 9 bases, with 10 bases between. CDR3 in amino acids: CASSGIGLTIYF. As DNA, the CDR3 is TGTGCCAGCAGTGGCATAGGGCTCACCATATATTTT. The whole variable domain, filled in from reference TRBV2 and TRBJ1-3, reads EPEVTQTPSHQVTQMGQEVILRCVPISNHLYFYWYRQILGQKVEFLVSFYNNEISEKSEIFDDQFSVERPDGSNFTLKIRSTKLEDSAMYFCASSGIGLTIYFGEGSWLTVV.

The V call is TRBV3-1 (or the pseudogene TRBV3-2), the J call TRBJ1-2; 7 bases are shared with TRBD1. Germline V gene data show CDR1 as LGHDT and CDR2 as YNNKEL (reference sequence). The trim removed 2 bases at V and 2 bases at J, leaving 2 bases unmatched. The CDR3 contains 14 residues. CDR3 sequence (DNA): TGTGCCAGCAGCCAAAGGGGGCGAAACTATGGCTACACCTTC. Protein: CASSQRGRNYGYTF.

This clone was observed once. V and J are TRBV5-1 and TRBJ1-4; D may be TRBD1 (5 bases). Germline CDR1 is SGHRS and CDR2 is YFSETQ. The CDR3 is made up of 14 amino acids. Trimming took 4 bases from V and 10 from J, leaving 17 bases between them. This CDR3 is CASSRDVEFGKLFF. For the CDR3, the DNA is TGCGCCAGCAGCCGGGACGTCGAATTCGGAAAACTGTTTTTT.

The chain combines TRBV6-1 with TRBJ2-3, with 9 positions matching TRBD1. Trimming cost V 3 bases and J 2 bases; bases outside gene matches: 6. The germline V gene encodes CDR1 MNHNS and CDR2 SASEGT. The CDR3 sequence is 16 residues long. CDR3: CASSETGGFFTDTQYF. In DNA form, the CDR3 reads TGTGCCAGCAGTGAGACAGGGGGTTTCTTCACAGATACGCAGTATTTT.

The J gene is TRBJ1-4, the V gene TRBV6-4, with 9 bases lining up with TRBD1. The V gene end was trimmed by 0 bases and the J gene end by 6 bases; junction bases not matched to a gene: 2. Looked up from germline, CDR1 is MRHNA and CDR2 is SNTAGT. The CDR3 covers 15 residues. CDR3: CASSDSRTGDEKLFF. Written as DNA, the CDR3 is TGTGCCAGCAGTGACTCTAGGACAGGGGATGAAAAACTGTTTTTT.

The CDR3 DNA reads as TGCGCCAGCAGCACGGACGTAGGATGGGGCTACACCTTC. Its translation is CASSTDVGWGYTF. V is TRBV5-1 and J is TRBJ1-2, with unresolved D. Germline V gene data show CDR1 as SGHRS and CDR2 as YFSETQ. Trimming removed 4 bases from V and 8 bases from J, with 15 bases in between. The CDR3 runs 13 residues.

This clone was seen once. The chain uses TRBV9 and TRBJ2-3, with 8 positions matching TRBD2. V was clipped by 3 bases and J by 2 bases; unmatched bases: 2. This CDR3 region has 14 residues. In germline, CDR1 is SGDLS, CDR2 YYNGEE. The CDR3 loop reads CASSARGVTDTQYF. Written as DNA, the CDR3 is TGTGCCAGCAGCGCGCGGGGGGTCACAGATACGCAGTATTTT.

This chain connects TRBV3-1 (or the pseudogene TRBV3-2) to TRBJ2-3, with TRBD1 identical over 9 bases. The V gene end was trimmed by 4 bases and the J gene end by 1 base; junction bases not matched to a gene: 6. This CDR3 has 16 amino acids. CDR1 and CDR2 from the germline V gene are LGHDT and YNNKEL (reference sequence). The CDR3 loop reads CASSRRTGAGTDTQYF. The DNA of the CDR3 is TGTGCCAGCAGCCGAAGGACAGGGGCCGGCACAGATACGCAGTATTTT.

This clone was counted a few times. The chain is built from TRBV24-1 and TRBJ1-2; no clear D. Germline CDR1 and CDR2: KGHDR and SFDVKD. V lost 6 bases to trimming and J lost 6 bases, with 10 bases between them. CDR3 length equals 12 residues. The CDR3 nucleotides read TGTGCCACCAGTTCGGTCTCTGATGGCTACACCTTC. Its translation: CATSSVSDGYTF.

V gene TRBV28 combines with J gene TRBJ2-5; possible D gene TRBD1, 6 bases. The V gene lost 4 bases and the J gene lost 6 bases, with 18 bases spanning the gap. CDR1 is MDHEN, CDR2 SYDVKM, per germline. There are 15 residues in the CDR3. The chain's CDR3 is CASSSPGAGKKTQYF. The DNA of the CDR3 is TGTGCCAGCAGTTCCCCAGGGGCCGGAAAGAAGACCCAGTACTTC.

The J gene is TRBJ1-5, the V gene TRBV2; the D is unclear. This CDR3 comprises 14 residues. In germline, CDR1 is SNHLY, CDR2 FYNNEI. The ends were cut back, 8 bases at V and 0 bases at J, with 11 bases in the middle. The CDR3 DNA reads as TGTGCCAGCCGAGGCACCTATAGCAATCAGCCCCAGCATTTT. As protein: CASRGTYSNQPQHF.

The gene calls are TRBV15 and TRBJ1-5; a weak D match, TRBD1 (5 bases). The CDR3 contains 16 residues. Germline CDR1 and CDR2: LNHNV and YYDKDF (reference sequence). V lost 1 base and J 2 bases, leaving 12 bases between the germline ends. The DNA for the CDR3 is TGTGCCACCAGCAGAGTAGGAAGGGGTGGCAATCAGCCCCAGCATTTT. It translates to CATSRVGRGGNQPQHF.

The chain is built from TRBV6-5 and TRBJ1-5, with D maybe TRBD1 (5 bases). This CDR3 contains 15 residues. The germline V and J ends were trimmed by 6 bases and 5 bases, with 17 bases remaining between them. Germline CDR1 MNHEY, CDR2 SVGAGI. For the CDR3, the DNA is TGTGCCAGCAGCGCAGGGAAATCGTACCATCAGCCCCAGCATTTT. Its protein product is CASSAGKSYHQPQHF.

The rearrangement joins TRBV29-1 to TRBJ2-3; D may correspond to TRBD1 or TRBD2 (6 bases each). CDR1 and CDR2 (germline): SQVTM, ANQGSEA. The CDR3 runs 14 residues. Trimming pared 7 bases from V and 1 base from J, leaving 15 bases between. The CDR3 region has the DNA TGCAGCGGTAAGGGGGGCGGCCGCACAGATACGCAGTATTTT. Protein product: CSGKGGGRTDTQYF.

V usage is TRBV5-6 and J usage is TRBJ1-3; D not certain. The CDR3 is 15 residues long. CDR1 SGHDT and CDR2 YYEEEE come from the germline V gene. The V gene lost 3 bases and the J gene lost 0 bases, with 10 bases spanning the gap. In DNA form, the CDR3 reads TGTGCCAGCAGCTCGCCCCAGAACTCTGGAAACACCATATATTTT. Translation gives CASSSPQNSGNTIYF.

This clone was seen only a few times. This sequence joins TRBV4-1 and TRBJ2-7; D remains ambiguous. The CDR3 spans 13 residues. Trimming shortened V by 4 bases and J by 0 bases, and 7 bases separated the two germline ends. CDR1 and CDR2 from the germline V gene are MGHRA and YSYEKL. The CDR3 region is CASSRAISYEQYV. DNA of the CDR3: TGCGCCAGCAGCCGAGCCATCTCCTACGAGCAGTACGTC.

This chain joins TRBV5-6 and TRBJ1-4, with a possible D match to TRBD1 (6 bases). V gave up 2 bases and J gave up 1 base, with 9 bases separating them. The V gene's germline CDR1 is SGHDT and CDR2 YYEEEE. The CDR3 is 15 amino acids. As DNA, the CDR3 is TGTGCCAGCAGCTTATTACAGGGAACTAATGAAAAACTGTTTTTT. It yields the protein CASSLLQGTNEKLFF.

This chain uses TRBV9 with TRBJ2-1; the match to TRBD2 covers 11 bases. Germline V gene data show CDR1 as SGDLS and CDR2 as YYNGEE. The CDR3 sequence is 15 residues long. Trimming at V came to 3 bases and at J to 3 bases, leaving 2 bases not matched to a gene. The DNA for the CDR3 is TGTGCCAGCAGCGCCGGGACTAGCGGCTACAATGAGCAGTTCTTC. Protein sequence: CASSAGTSGYNEQFF.

This clone was seen a single time. The chain couples TRBV7-6 to TRBJ2-7; no clear D gene. Per germline, CDR1 SGHVS and CDR2 FNYEAQ. The CDR3 extends over 13 amino acids. V was clipped by 1 base and J by 0 bases, with 4 bases between them. CDR3 sequence reads: CASSLGASYEQYV. The CDR3 bases are TGTGCCAGCAGCTTAGGGGCCTCCTACGAGCAGTACGTC.

The gene calls are TRBV7-2 and TRBJ2-5; 10 positions match TRBD1. CDR1 SGHTA and CDR2 FQGNSA come from the germline V gene. This CDR3 contains 15 residues. Trimming at V came to 4 bases and at J to 4 bases, leaving 6 bases not matched to a gene. The CDR3 sequence is CASSSSGTGAETQYF. CDR3 nucleotides: TGTGCCAGCAGCTCCAGCGGGACAGGGGCAGAGACCCAGTACTTC. The whole variable domain, filled in from reference TRBV7-2 and TRBJ2-5, reads GAGVSQSPSNKVTEKGKDVELRCDPISGHTALYWYRQSLGQGLEFLIYFQGNSAPDKSGLPSDRFSAERTGGSVSTLTIQRTQQEDSAVYLCASSSSGTGAETQYFGPGTRLLVL.